This TCR beta chain was documented in a study of blood T cell repertoires in COVID-19. The Seattle patients joined while their infection was active and were tracked longitudinally afterward. The CDR3 totals 16 residues. V lost 5 bases and J lost 4, with 18 bases in between. Germline V gene data show CDR1 as SGHVS and CDR2 as FQNEAQ. In the source study's methods: Estimated nucleated cell counts came from reference gene primer amplification. The table came from immunoSEQ multiplex PCR; TCRdb's copy has only in-frame clones and leaves some out. For V, J and clone size, that table is used; D and trimming come from the DNA. The sample comprises about 180,000 clones, approximately 88% of which are singletons, and about 7% rests with the top ten.

The material sequenced was peripheral blood. The V gene is TRBV7-8, the J gene TRBJ1-5; D may be TRBD1 (5 bases). The sequence derives from a woman in her 40s with COVID-19, enrolled during active disease. CDR3 DNA sequence: TGTGCCAGCAGCCACAGCCGGCAGGGTAATAATCAGCCCCAGCATTTT. It specifies CASSHSRQGNNQPQHF.